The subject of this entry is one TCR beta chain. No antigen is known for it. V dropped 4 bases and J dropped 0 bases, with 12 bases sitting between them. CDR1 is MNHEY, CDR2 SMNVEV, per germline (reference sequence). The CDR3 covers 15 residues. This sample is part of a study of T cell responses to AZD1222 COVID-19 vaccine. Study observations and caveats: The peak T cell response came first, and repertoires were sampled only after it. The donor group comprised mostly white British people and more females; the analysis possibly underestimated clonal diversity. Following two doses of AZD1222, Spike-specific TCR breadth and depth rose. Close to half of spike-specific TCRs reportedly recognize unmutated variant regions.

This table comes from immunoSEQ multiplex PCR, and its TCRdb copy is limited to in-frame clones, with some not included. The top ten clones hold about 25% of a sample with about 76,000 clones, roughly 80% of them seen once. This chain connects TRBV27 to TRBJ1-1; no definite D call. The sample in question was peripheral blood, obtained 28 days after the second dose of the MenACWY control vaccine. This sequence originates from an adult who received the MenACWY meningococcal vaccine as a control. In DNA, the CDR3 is TGTGCCAGCAGTTCGTCTCGGGCCATGAACACTGAAGCTTTCTTT. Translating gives CASSSSRAMNTEAFF.